This T cell receptor (beta chain) was identified during a study of T cell responses to AZD1222 COVID-19 vaccine. The study, taken as a whole, reports: Donors were chiefly white British, with a greater number of females, and clonal diversity was perhaps underestimated. Nearly half of spike-specific TCRs reportedly go after variant regions that carry no mutations. Without day 14 samples, only post-peak T cell repertoires were studied.

Profiling relied on immunoSEQ multiplex PCR, and the TCRdb table lists in-frame clones only, not all of them. The sample yields approximately 140,000 clones, 85% to 95% seen once. This clone was observed a single time. The target antigen is unknown. The sample consisted of peripheral blood, taken on day 0 of MenACWY control vaccination. This clonotype was obtained from an adult in good health.

The chain's CDR3 is CSASLDRGPDTQYF. CDR3 nucleotides: TGCAGTGCTAGTCTGGACAGGGGACCAGATACGCAGTATTTT. The rearrangement joins TRBV20-1 to TRBJ2-3; 9 bases fit TRBD1. Per the germline V gene, CDR1 is DFQATT and CDR2 is SNEGSKA (reference sequence). There are 14 residues in the CDR3. Unmatched junction bases numbered 5, after V lost 3 bases and J lost 4 bases.